This T cell receptor (beta chain) was profiled in a study of cytomegalovirus exposure and HLA in healthy donors. Study in general: Later analysis reported that the approximately 120 validation repertoires shared the platform of the approximately 670 first-cohort repertoires.

In the case of this clone: The antigen remains undetermined.

Libraries were prepared by immunoSEQ multiplex PCR; TCRdb keeps only in-frame clonotypes and omits some of them. The sample consists of roughly 150,000 clones, 70% to 90% of them appearing once. The J segment lost 2 bases and the V segment lost 3 bases, leaving 7 bases of the junction unmatched. This CDR3 is 17 amino acids long. Germline-derived CDR1 and CDR2 are SEHNR and FQNEAQ (reference sequence). Whole-study results and caveats: Among the CMV-associated chains, three were confirmed in vitro as specific for CMV antigens. The study put 150 to 200 TCR beta chains on its list as cytomegalovirus-associated. Most TCR sequences proved rare, with some public TCRs found in many donors.

The sequenced sample consisted of PBMCs. The chain combines TRBV7-9 with TRBJ2-3; 11 bases are a match to TRBD2. The TCR was taken from a man aged 18-30 years in good health and CMV-seronegative. The CDR3 here is CASSLGGTSGTTDTQYF. CDR3 DNA sequence: TGTGCCAGCAGCTTGGGAGGGACTAGCGGAACCACAGATACGCAGTATTTT.